A single sample is the source of the 32 T cell receptor beta chains below, sequenced in a study of T cells after yellow fever vaccination. TCRdb re-called the 5' RACE reads through MiXCR, storing one row per CDR3 protein. The data show 450,000 to 650,000 distinct CDR3 sequences, with less than 15% seen just once and over 12% held by the top ten. The sample in question was PBMCs, obtained on the day of the yellow fever booster vaccination. Receptors originate from a man younger than 45 who received the YFV17D yellow fever vaccine.

This clonotype was seen more than once but under ten times. The chain is built from TRBV28 and TRBJ2-2; 7 nucleotides match TRBD2. V shed 2 bases and J 6 bases; nucleotides not matched to a gene: 6. Germline CDR1 and CDR2: MDHEN and SYDVKM. This CDR3 has 15 residues. The CDR3 loop is CASSLPPGRAGELFF. The CDR3 coding sequence is TGTGCCAGCAGTTTACCCCCAGGGAGGGCCGGGGAGCTGTTTTTT.

This clonotype has just a few counts. The V gene is TRBV4-3, the J gene TRBJ1-3; D is uncertain. CDR3 length: 15 amino acids. CDR1 LGHNA and CDR2 YSLEER come from the germline V gene. V was pared by 0 bases and J by 3 bases, with 9 bases between. The DNA for the CDR3 is TGCGCCAGCAGCCAAGAATTGGGGTATGGAAACACCATATATTTT. Translation: CASSQELGYGNTIYF.

This clonotype was observed a few times. The J gene is TRBJ1-6, the V gene TRBV12-3 or TRBV12-4; D gene ambiguous. The V end was cut by 1 base, the J end by 8 bases, with 3 bases between. This CDR3 spans 12 amino acids. The DNA of the CDR3 is TGTGCCAGCAGTTTAGTCCATTCACCCCTCCACTTT. Amino acid sequence: CASSLVHSPLHF.

At least ten counts were recorded for this clonotype. The genes are TRBV12-3 or TRBV12-4 and TRBJ2-5; D is unresolved. CDR3 size: 13 residues. V was pared by 3 bases and J by 0 bases, with 5 bases between. The CDR3 here is CASSFGHQETQYF. CDR3 nucleotide sequence: TGTGCCAGCAGTTTCGGACACCAAGAGACCCAGTACTTC.

The V gene is TRBV28, the J gene TRBJ2-1; D remains ambiguous. Germline-derived CDR1 and CDR2 are MDHEN and SYDVKM. V dropped 5 bases and J dropped 3 bases, with 8 bases sitting between them. This CDR3 comprises 13 residues. The CDR3 is CASSRANYNEQFF. The CDR3 nucleotides read TGTGCCAGCAGTCGCGCCAACTACAATGAGCAGTTCTTC. The variable domain in full, with the rest retrieved from reference TRBV28 and TRBJ2-1, is DVKVTQSSRYLVKRTGEKVFLECVQDMDHENMFWYRQDPGLGLRLIYFSYDVKMKEKGDIPEGYSVSREKKERFSLILESASTNQTSMYLCASSRANYNEQFFGPGTRLTVL.

The rearrangement links TRBV20-1 to TRBJ2-7, with 10 bases that match TRBD2. The CDR3 totals 16 residues. Germline V gene data show CDR1 as DFQATT and CDR2 as SNEGSKA (reference sequence). V gave up 6 bases and J gave up 2 bases; unmatched junction bases: 13. DNA for the CDR3: TGCAGTGCAGCGCAACCCGGACTAGCGGACCCCTACGAGCAGTACTTC. It codes for CSAAQPGLADPYEQYF.

There are a few counts of this clonotype. The genes are TRBV20-1 and TRBJ2-5; no definite D call. The germline V gene has CDR1 DFQATT and CDR2 SNEGSKA (reference sequence). The V end was cut by 6 bases, the J end by 2 bases, with 16 bases between. The CDR3 has 14 residues. The DNA for the CDR3 is TGCAGTGCCCCCAAGGGCTTGGGGCAAGAGACCCAGTACTTC. Amino acid sequence: CSAPKGLGQETQYF.

The chain is built from TRBV12-3 or TRBV12-4 and TRBJ1-5; D is unresolved. This CDR3 contains 12 residues. Trimming cost V 3 bases and J 9 bases, with 9 bases left between them. CDR3 bases: TGTGCCAGCAGTTTTTTGGATAGGCCCCAGCATTTT. Amino acids: CASSFLDRPQHF.

This clonotype was detected only a few times. The chain recombines TRBV20-1 with TRBJ1-6, with D perhaps TRBD1 (6 bases). The length of the CDR3 is 14 residues. Germline CDR1 DFQATT, CDR2 SNEGSKA (reference sequence). Trimming took off 2 bases at V and 7 bases at J, with 12 bases between the two ends. The CDR3 sequence: CSARPPQGNSPLHF. DNA for the CDR3: TGCAGTGCTAGACCCCCTCAGGGGAATTCACCCCTCCACTTT.

This chain connects TRBV12-3 or TRBV12-4 to TRBJ2-7; D unclear. CDR3 length equals 14 residues. V lost 2 bases, J lost 2 bases, and 10 bases lay in between. CDR3 bases: TGTGCCAGCAGTTTACATAACTTTCCCTACGAGCAGTACTTC. This sequence encodes CASSLHNFPYEQYF.

This rearrangement joins TRBV6-5 to TRBJ2-7; tentative D call: TRBD1 (6 bases). Germline values: CDR1 MNHEY, CDR2 SVGAGI. Trimming removed 0 bases from V and 7 bases from J, with 16 bases in between. This CDR3 contains 15 residues. The CDR3 is CASSYSRLRGGEQYF. In DNA, the CDR3 is TGTGCCAGCAGTTACTCACGACTCAGGGGTGGAGAGCAGTACTTC.

This clonotype was seen only a few times. The chain uses TRBV20-1 and TRBJ1-6, with D possibly matching TRBD1 (5 bases). CDR3 length equals 13 residues. Germline assignment: CDR1 DFQATT and CDR2 SNEGSKA (reference sequence). With 4 bases removed from V and 13 bases from J, the gap between germline ends came to 17 bases. CDR3 in amino acids: CSATPGPSIPLHF. CDR3 sequence (DNA): TGCAGTGCTACCCCGGGGCCGAGCATCCCCCTCCACTTT.

This clonotype was recorded a few times. This chain connects TRBV20-1 to TRBJ2-1, with 10 nucleotides matching TRBD2. V gave up 6 bases and J gave up 0 bases; unmatched junction bases: 8. CDR1 is DFQATT and CDR2 is SNEGSKA in the germline V gene (reference sequence). The CDR3 sequence is 16 residues long. For the CDR3, the DNA is TGCAGTGCACCCGGACTAGCGGCTATCTCCTACAATGAGCAGTTCTTC. Protein: CSAPGLAAISYNEQFF.

The chain joins TRBV12-3 or TRBV12-4 to TRBJ1-5, with 7 bases fitting TRBD1. There are 14 residues in the CDR3. V lost 1 base to trimming and J lost 6 bases; unmatched junction nucleotides: 3. This CDR3 reads CASSLDRGAQPQHF. The CDR3 region has the DNA TGTGCCAGCAGTTTAGACAGGGGAGCTCAGCCCCAGCATTTT.

The chain is built from TRBV29-1 and TRBJ1-2; 9 nucleotides line up with TRBD1. The CDR3 contains 13 residues. The V gene's germline CDR1 is SQVTM and CDR2 ANQGSEA. Unmatched junction bases numbered 6, after V lost 4 bases and J lost 6 bases. The CDR3 reads CSVVRDRVDGYTF. DNA for the CDR3: TGCAGCGTTGTACGGGACAGGGTTGATGGCTACACCTTC.

This clonotype was counted only a few times. J is TRBJ2-7 and V is TRBV15, with D perhaps matching TRBD2 (6 bases). The CDR3 sequence is 15 residues long. Germline CDR1 and CDR2: LNHNV and YYDKDF (reference sequence). The V gene lost 5 bases and the J gene lost 2 bases, with 16 bases spanning the gap. In DNA, the CDR3 is TGTGCCACCAGCCCCCGGAGGGGATCGACCTACGAGCAGTACTTC. It is translated as CATSPRRGSTYEQYF. Using reference TRBV15 and TRBJ2-7 for the parts outside the CDR3, the full variable domain is DAMVIQNPRYQVTQFGKPVTLSCSQTLNHNVMYWYQQKSSQAPKLLFHYYDKDFNNEADTPDNFQSRRPNTSFCFLDIRSPGLGDTAMYLCATSPRRGSTYEQYFGPGTRLTVT.

This chain connects TRBV4-3 to TRBJ2-5; D perhaps matches TRBD1 (5 bases). Germline V gene data show CDR1 as LGHNA and CDR2 as YSLEER. This CDR3 spans 14 amino acids. V lost 6 bases to trimming and J lost 5 bases, with 16 bases between them. This CDR3 is CASRKQAGVETQYF. The CDR3 DNA reads TGCGCCAGCAGAAAACAGGCCGGTGTGGAGACCCAGTACTTC.

The genes are TRBV7-2 and TRBJ2-1, with a weak D call TRBD1 (6 bases). Germline CDR1 reads SGHTA; CDR2 reads FQGNSA. V dropped 0 bases and J dropped 4 bases, with 10 bases sitting between them. The CDR3 has 15 amino acids. The CDR3 spells CASSLATGQYNEQFF. Written as DNA, the CDR3 is TGTGCCAGCAGCTTAGCCACCGGACAGTACAATGAGCAGTTCTTC.

The chain uses TRBV30 and TRBJ2-2, with 10 nucleotides matching TRBD2. The CDR3 consists of 16 residues. Germline values: CDR1 GTSNPN, CDR2 SVGIG (reference sequence). The V and J ends lost 3 bases and 3 bases, in that order; junction bases with no gene match: 7. The CDR3 region has the DNA TGTGCCTGGAGCCTCCTAGCGGGAGTGCACACCGGGGAGCTGTTTTTT. This sequence encodes CAWSLLAGVHTGELFF.

Many counts were recorded for this clonotype. The chain combines TRBV12-3 or TRBV12-4 with TRBJ2-1; TRBD2 aligns across 8 bases. The CDR3 length is 14 residues. J gave up 4 bases and V 8 bases, and 7 bases lay outside the gene matches. The CDR3 reads CASVGLAGYNEQFF. The CDR3, as DNA: TGTGCCAGCGTTGGACTAGCAGGTTACAATGAGCAGTTCTTC.

The J gene is TRBJ2-2, the V gene TRBV10-3; TRBD2 matches at 10 bases. CDR3 length: 15 amino acids. The trim removed 6 bases at V and 4 bases at J, leaving 5 bases unmatched. Germline CDR1 ENHRY, CDR2 SYGVKD. CDR3 residues: CAISGLAVGTGELFF. DNA of the CDR3: TGTGCCATCAGCGGACTAGCGGTCGGCACCGGGGAGCTGTTTTTT.

This clonotype was found many times. V usage is TRBV12-3 or TRBV12-4 and J usage is TRBJ2-7; 7 bases agree with TRBD2. V trimming: 6 bases; J trimming: 4 bases; junction bases outside the gene matches: 9. The CDR3 length is 14 residues. As DNA, the CDR3 is TGTGCCAGCAGCTCACACGAGCGGGGTTACGAGCAGTACTTC. It translates to CASSSHERGYEQYF.

The chain carries TRBV19 and TRBJ2-1; D ambiguous. Germline V gives CDR1 LNHDA, CDR2 SQIVND (reference sequence). Trimming stripped 0 bases from V and 13 bases from J, with 13 bases between. This CDR3 comprises 13 residues. The CDR3: CASSIDFRVSQFF. CDR3 nucleotide sequence: TGTGCCAGTAGTATAGATTTCCGGGTATCTCAGTTCTTC.

DNA of the CDR3: TGTGCCAGCAGCACTCAGGGAGAGACCGGGGAGCTGTTTTTT. Translation gives CASSTQGETGELFF. V and J are TRBV9 and TRBJ2-2, with D possibly being TRBD1 or TRBD2 (5 bases each). Trimming removed 4 bases at V and 5 bases at J, with 12 bases between. The germline gives CDR1 SGDLS, CDR2 YYNGEE. This CDR3 has 14 amino acids.

This chain links TRBV20-1 with TRBJ2-2; 8 nucleotides line up with TRBD2. Germline assignment: CDR1 DFQATT and CDR2 SNEGSKA (reference sequence). With 1 base clipped from V and 7 bases from J, the junction kept 8 bases outside the gene matches. The CDR3 loop spans 15 amino acids. CDR3 DNA sequence: TGCAGTGCTAGAGCCCACGGCCGGGAGGGCGGGGAGCTGTTTTTT. It codes for CSARAHGREGGELFF.

This clonotype was counted between two and nine times. The chain carries TRBV19 and TRBJ2-5; 8 positions match TRBD2. J lost 5 bases, V lost 8 bases, and 13 bases had no gene match. There are 15 residues in the CDR3. CDR1 and CDR2 (germline): LNHDA, SQIVND (reference sequence). This CDR3 is CASGRTSKTFETQYF. The CDR3 nucleotides read TGTGCCAGTGGAAGGACTAGCAAAACGTTCGAGACCCAGTACTTC.

V is TRBV5-1 and J is TRBJ2-7; 7 bases agree with TRBD1. The CDR3 is made up of 14 amino acids. The germline V gene has CDR1 SGHRS and CDR2 YFSETQ. V shed 6 bases and J 4 bases; nucleotides not matched to a gene: 10. The DNA of the CDR3 is TGCGCCAGCAATATGAAGGGGGCCCAATACGAGCAGTACTTC. Translating it yields CASNMKGAQYEQYF. The full variable domain, completed using reference TRBV5-1 and TRBJ2-7, is KAGVTQTPRYLIKTRGQQVTLSCSPISGHRSVSWYQQTPGQGLQFLFEYFSETQRNKGNFPGRFSGRQFSNSRSEMNVSTLELGDSALYLCASNMKGAQYEQYFGPGTRLTVT.

In its sample, this clonotype was seen a few times. The chain employs TRBV11-2 and TRBJ2-3; D possibly uses TRBD1 or TRBD2 (5 bases each). Trimming left V 4 bases short and J 4 bases short, with 15 bases between. Germline V gene sequence: CDR1 SGHAT, CDR2 FQNNGV. The CDR3 is made up of 15 amino acids. The CDR3 spells CASSWGPHSPDTQYF. In DNA form, the CDR3 reads TGTGCCAGCAGCTGGGGACCTCACAGCCCAGATACGCAGTATTTT.

This clonotype showed up many times. The chain is built from TRBV7-2 and TRBJ1-2; 7 nucleotides match TRBD1. Germline V gene data show CDR1 as SGHTA and CDR2 as FQGNSA. This CDR3 has 15 residues. Trimming at V came to 2 bases and at J to 6 bases, leaving 9 bases not matched to a gene. The CDR3 sequence: CASSLRPGQSNGYTF. The CDR3 DNA reads as TGTGCCAGCAGCTTAAGGCCGGGACAGTCGAATGGCTACACCTTC.

This clonotype was picked up many times. The DNA is omitted, as the CDR3 cannot be located on it reliably, and the CDR3 follows TCRdb's listing. This chain joins TRBV7-2 and TRBJ2-2. Germline CDR1 SGHTA, CDR2 FQGNSA. The CDR3 is made up of 12 amino acids, end residues included. The CDR3: CASSFGAGELFF.

In DNA, the CDR3 is TGTGCCAGCAGCCCGGGACACCTTAGCAATCAGCCCCAGCATTTT. Translated: CASSPGHLSNQPQHF. The chain joins TRBV3-1 to TRBJ1-5, with D perhaps TRBD1 (6 bases). V was cut by 4 bases and J by 0 bases, with 10 bases left in between. The CDR3 length is 15 residues. From germline, CDR1 is LGHDT and CDR2 YNNKEL (reference sequence).

This clonotype was counted between two and nine times. The chain combines TRBV7-2 with TRBJ2-1, with D maybe TRBD1 (6 bases). V lost 6 bases, J lost 2 bases, and 14 bases lay in between. The CDR3 is made up of 15 amino acids. The germline gives CDR1 SGHTA, CDR2 FQGNSA. DNA for the CDR3: TGTGCCAGCAGTGGCCGGGACACTCCCTACAATGAGCAGTTCTTC. Its translation: CASSGRDTPYNEQFF.